The source of this TCR beta chain is a study of OX40 agonist ivuxolimab in advanced cancers. In the study overall: The study enrolled dose-escalation patients with hepatocellular carcinoma, melanoma, renal cell or head and neck cancer. Study conclusions and caveats: Near-lowest levels of clonal expansion characterized partial responders at 0.1-3.0 mg/kg. The investigators did not determine what antigen specificity the expanded peripheral T cells had.

Generated by immunoSEQ multiplex PCR, the TCRdb table keeps only in-frame clones and is missing some. The data hold roughly 70,000 clones, with 82% observed a single time. Points on this clone: Its antigen is not known.

Germline loops: CDR1 KGHSH, CDR2 LQKENI. After removal of 5 bases from V and 2 bases from J, the junction contained 10 bases not matched to a gene. The CDR3 length is 18 residues. The rearrangement joins TRBV18 to TRBJ2-1, with 12 bases fitting TRBD1. This material consisted of CD4+ or CD8+ T cells sorted from blood, taken in a trial of the OX40 agonist ivuxolimab. The source is an adult with an advanced solid tumor such as melanoma, head and neck, liver or kidney cancer. CDR3 sequence reads: CASSTRPGTGGAYNEQFF. In DNA form, the CDR3 reads TGTGCCAGCTCAACTAGACCCGGGACAGGGGGCGCCTACAATGAGCAGTTCTTC.